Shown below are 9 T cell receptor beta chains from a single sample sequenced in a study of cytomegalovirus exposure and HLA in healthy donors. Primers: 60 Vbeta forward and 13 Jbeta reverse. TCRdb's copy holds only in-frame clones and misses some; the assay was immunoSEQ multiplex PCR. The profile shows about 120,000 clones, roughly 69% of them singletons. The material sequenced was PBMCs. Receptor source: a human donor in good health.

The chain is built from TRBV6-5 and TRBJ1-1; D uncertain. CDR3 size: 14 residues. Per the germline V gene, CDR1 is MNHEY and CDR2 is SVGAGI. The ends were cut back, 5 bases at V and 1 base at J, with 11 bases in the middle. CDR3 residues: CASSRSTQNTEAFF. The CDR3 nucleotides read TGTGCCAGCAGTCGCAGTACCCAGAACACTGAAGCTTTCTTT.

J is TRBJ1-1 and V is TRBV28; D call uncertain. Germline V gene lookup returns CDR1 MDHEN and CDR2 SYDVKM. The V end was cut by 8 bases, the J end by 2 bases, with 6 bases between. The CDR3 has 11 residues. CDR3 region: CASSVNTEAFF. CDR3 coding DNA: TGTGCCAGCTCGGTCAACACTGAAGCTTTCTTT.

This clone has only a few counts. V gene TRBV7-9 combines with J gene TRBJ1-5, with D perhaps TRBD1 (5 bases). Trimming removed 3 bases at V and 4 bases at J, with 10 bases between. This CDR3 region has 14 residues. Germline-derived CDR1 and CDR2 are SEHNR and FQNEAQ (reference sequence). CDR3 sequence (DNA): TGTGCCAGCAGCTTGCTAGGGGTTAATCAGCCCCAGCATTTT. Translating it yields CASSLLGVNQPQHF.

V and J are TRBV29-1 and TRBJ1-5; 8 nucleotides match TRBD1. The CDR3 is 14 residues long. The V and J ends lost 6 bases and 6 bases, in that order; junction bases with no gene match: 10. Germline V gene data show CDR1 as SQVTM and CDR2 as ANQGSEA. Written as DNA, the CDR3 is TGCAGCGTCACGGACAGGGATCAAGGTCAGCCCCAGCATTTT. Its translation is CSVTDRDQGQPQHF.

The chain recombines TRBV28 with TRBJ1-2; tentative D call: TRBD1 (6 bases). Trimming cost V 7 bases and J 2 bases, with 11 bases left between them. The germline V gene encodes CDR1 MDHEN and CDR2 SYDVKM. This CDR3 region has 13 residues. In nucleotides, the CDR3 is TGTGCCAGCAAAACAGGGTGGAACTATGGCTACACCTTC. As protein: CASKTGWNYGYTF.

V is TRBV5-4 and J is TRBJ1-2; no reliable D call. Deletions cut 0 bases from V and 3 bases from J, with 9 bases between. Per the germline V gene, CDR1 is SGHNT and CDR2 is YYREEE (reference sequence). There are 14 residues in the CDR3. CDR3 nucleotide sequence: TGTGCCAGCAGCTTGGGGGCAGCGGACTATGGCTACACCTTC. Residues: CASSLGAADYGYTF.

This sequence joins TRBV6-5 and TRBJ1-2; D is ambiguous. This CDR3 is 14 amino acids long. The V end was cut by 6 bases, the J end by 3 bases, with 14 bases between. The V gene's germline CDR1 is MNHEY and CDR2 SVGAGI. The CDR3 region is CASRSPGGDYGYTF. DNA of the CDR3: TGTGCCAGCAGGTCCCCGGGAGGCGACTATGGCTACACCTTC.

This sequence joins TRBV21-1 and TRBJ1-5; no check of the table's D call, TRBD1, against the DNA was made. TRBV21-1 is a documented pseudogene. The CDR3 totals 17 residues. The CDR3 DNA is TGTGCCAGCAGCTTGCGGGGGACAGGGAGGGCCAATCAGCCCCAGCATTTT. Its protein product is CASSLRGTGRANQPQHF.

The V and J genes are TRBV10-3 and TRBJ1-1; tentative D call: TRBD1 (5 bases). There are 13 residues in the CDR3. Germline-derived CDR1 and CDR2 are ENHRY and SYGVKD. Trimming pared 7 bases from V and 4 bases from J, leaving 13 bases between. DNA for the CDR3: TGTGCCATCAAGAAACAGGACGGCACTGAAGCTTTCTTT. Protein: CAIKKQDGTEAFF.